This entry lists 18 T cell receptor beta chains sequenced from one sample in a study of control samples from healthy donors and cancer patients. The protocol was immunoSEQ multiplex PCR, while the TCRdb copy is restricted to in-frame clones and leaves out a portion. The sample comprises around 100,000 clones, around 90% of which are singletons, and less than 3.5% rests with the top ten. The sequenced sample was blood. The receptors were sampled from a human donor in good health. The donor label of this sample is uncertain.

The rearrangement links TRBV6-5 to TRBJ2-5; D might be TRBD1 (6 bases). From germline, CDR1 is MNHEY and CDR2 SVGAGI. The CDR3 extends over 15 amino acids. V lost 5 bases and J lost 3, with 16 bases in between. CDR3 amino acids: CASSHRVPQKETQYF. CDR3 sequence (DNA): TGTGCCAGCAGTCACAGGGTTCCCCAAAAAGAGACCCAGTACTTC.

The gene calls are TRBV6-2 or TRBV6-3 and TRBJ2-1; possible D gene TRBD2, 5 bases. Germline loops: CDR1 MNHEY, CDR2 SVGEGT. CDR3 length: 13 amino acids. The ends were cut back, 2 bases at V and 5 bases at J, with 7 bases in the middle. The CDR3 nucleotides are TGTGCCAGCAGTTACGGAGGTGACAATGAGCAGTTCTTC. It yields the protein CASSYGGDNEQFF.

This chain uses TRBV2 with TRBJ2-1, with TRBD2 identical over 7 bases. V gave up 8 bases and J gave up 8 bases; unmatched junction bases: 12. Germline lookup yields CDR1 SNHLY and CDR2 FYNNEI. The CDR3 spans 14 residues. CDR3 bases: TGTGCCAGCGCGGGGAGGGCGGTAGGCGATGAGCAGTTCTTC. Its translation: CASAGRAVGDEQFF.

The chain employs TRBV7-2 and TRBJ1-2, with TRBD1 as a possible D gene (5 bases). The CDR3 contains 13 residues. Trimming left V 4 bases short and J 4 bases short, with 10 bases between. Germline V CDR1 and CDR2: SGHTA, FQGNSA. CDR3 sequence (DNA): TGTGCCAGCAGCTCGGGGGTGGGCTATGGCTACACCTTC. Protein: CASSSGVGYGYTF.

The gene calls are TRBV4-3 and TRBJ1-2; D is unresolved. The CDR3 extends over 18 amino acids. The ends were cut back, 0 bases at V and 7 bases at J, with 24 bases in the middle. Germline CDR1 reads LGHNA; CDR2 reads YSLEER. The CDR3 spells CASSQDRLKRALEGGYTF. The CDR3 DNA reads TGCGCCAGCAGCCAAGATCGTTTGAAGAGGGCCTTGGAGGGTGGCTACACCTTC.

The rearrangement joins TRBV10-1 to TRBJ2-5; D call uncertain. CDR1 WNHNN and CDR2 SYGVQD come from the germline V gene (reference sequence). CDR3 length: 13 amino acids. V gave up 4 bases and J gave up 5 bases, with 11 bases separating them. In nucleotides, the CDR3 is TGCGCCAGCAGTGTCCCAGGCGGTGAGACCCAGTACTTC. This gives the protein CASSVPGGETQYF.

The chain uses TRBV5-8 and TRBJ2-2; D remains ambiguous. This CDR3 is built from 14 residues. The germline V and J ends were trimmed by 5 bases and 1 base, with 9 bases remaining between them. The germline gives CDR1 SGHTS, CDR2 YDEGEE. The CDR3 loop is CASRVHKNTGELFF. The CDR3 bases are TGTGCCAGCAGGGTTCACAAGAACACCGGGGAGCTGTTTTTT.

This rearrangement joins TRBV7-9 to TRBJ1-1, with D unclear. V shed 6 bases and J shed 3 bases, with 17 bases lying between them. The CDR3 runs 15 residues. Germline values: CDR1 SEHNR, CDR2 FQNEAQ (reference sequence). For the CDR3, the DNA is TGTGCCAGCAGACCCCGGCGGGGTAGGTACACTGAAGCTTTCTTT. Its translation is CASRPRRGRYTEAFF.

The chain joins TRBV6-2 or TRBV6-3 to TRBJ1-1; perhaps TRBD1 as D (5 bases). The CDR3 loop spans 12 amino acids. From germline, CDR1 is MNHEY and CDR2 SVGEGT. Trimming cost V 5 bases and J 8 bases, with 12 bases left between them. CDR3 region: CASSPGGREAFF. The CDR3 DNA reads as TGTGCCAGCAGTCCCGGGGGAAGAGAAGCTTTCTTT.

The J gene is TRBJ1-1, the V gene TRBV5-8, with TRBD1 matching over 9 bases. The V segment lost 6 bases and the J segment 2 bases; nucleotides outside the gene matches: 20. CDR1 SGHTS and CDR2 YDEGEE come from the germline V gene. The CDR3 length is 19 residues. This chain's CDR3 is CASTHPLGGQGVGNTEAFF. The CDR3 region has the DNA TGTGCCAGCACTCACCCTCTAGGGGGACAGGGAGTCGGTAACACTGAAGCTTTCTTT.

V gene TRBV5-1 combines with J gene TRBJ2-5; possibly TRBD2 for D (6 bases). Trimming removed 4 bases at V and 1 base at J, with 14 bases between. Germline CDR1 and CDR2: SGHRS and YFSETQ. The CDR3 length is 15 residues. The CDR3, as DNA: TGCGCCAGCAGCGGGCGGGCGGGGCGCCAAGAGACCCAGTACTTC. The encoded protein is CASSGRAGRQETQYF.

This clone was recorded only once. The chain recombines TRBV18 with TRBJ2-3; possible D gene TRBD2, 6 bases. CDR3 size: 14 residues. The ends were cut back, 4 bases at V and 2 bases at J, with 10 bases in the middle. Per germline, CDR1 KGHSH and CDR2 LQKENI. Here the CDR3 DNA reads TGTGCCAGCTCACTCGGGGAGGACACAGATACGCAGTATTTT. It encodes CASSLGEDTDTQYF. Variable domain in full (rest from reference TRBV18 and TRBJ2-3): NAGVMQNPRHLVRRRGQEARLRCSPMKGHSHVYWYRQLPEEGLKFMVYLQKENIIDESGMPKERFSAEFPKEGPSILRIQQVVRGDSAAYFCASSLGEDTDTQYFGPGTRLTVL.

CDR3 region: CASSIRTGGTDTQYF. CDR3 coding DNA: TGTGCCAGTAGTATTCGGACAGGGGGCACAGATACGCAGTATTTT. The chain uses TRBV19 and TRBJ2-3, with 9 positions matching TRBD1. J gave up 1 base and V 3 bases, and 2 bases lay outside the gene matches. The CDR3 is made up of 15 amino acids. Germline V gene sequence: CDR1 LNHDA, CDR2 SQIVND (reference sequence).

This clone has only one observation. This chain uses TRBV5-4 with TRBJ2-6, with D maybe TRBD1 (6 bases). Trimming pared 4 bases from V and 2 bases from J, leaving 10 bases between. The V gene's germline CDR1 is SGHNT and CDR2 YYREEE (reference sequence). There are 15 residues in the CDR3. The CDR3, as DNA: TGTGCCAGCAGCCAACCAGGGGCTGGGGCCAACGTCCTGACTTTC. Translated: CASSQPGAGANVLTF.

The CDR3, as DNA: TGTGCCAGCAGCTCTATAACACAGGGGGCGCGGACTGAAGCTTTCTTT. Translation gives CASSSITQGARTEAFF. The chain joins TRBV11-2 to TRBJ1-1, with 9 bases identical to TRBD1. Per the germline V gene, CDR1 is SGHAT and CDR2 is FQNNGV. The CDR3 is 16 residues long. V gave up 4 bases and J gave up 5 bases; unmatched junction bases: 11. The whole variable domain, remainder taken from reference TRBV11-2 and TRBJ1-1, is EAGVAQSPRYKIIEKRQSVAFWCNPISGHATLYWYQQILGQGPKLLIQFQNNGVVDDSQLPKDRFSAERLKGVDSTLKIQPAKLEDSAVYLCASSSITQGARTEAFFGQGTRLTVV.

CDR3 coding DNA: TGTGCCAGCTCACTTTCGTCCGGGCAAAACGACGGAAAAGGAGGCTACACCTTC. Encoded protein: CASSLSSGQNDGKGGYTF. The V gene is TRBV18, the J gene TRBJ1-2; D remains unclear. The CDR3 runs 18 residues. Germline CDR1 KGHSH, CDR2 LQKENI. Deletions cut 4 bases from V and 8 bases from J, with 29 bases between.

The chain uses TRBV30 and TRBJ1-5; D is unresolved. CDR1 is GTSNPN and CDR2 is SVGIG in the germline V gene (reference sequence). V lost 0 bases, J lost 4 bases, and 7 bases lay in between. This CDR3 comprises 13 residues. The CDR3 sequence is CAWSVQLNQPQHF. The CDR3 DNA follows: TGTGCCTGGAGTGTACAGTTGAATCAGCCCCAGCATTTT.

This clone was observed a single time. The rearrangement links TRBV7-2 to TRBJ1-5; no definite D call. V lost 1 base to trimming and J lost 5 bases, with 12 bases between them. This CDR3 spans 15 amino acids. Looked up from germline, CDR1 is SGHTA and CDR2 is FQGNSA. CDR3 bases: TGTGCCAGCAGCTTAGAGGTGGGCGTCCATCAGCCCCAGCATTTT. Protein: CASSLEVGVHQPQHF.